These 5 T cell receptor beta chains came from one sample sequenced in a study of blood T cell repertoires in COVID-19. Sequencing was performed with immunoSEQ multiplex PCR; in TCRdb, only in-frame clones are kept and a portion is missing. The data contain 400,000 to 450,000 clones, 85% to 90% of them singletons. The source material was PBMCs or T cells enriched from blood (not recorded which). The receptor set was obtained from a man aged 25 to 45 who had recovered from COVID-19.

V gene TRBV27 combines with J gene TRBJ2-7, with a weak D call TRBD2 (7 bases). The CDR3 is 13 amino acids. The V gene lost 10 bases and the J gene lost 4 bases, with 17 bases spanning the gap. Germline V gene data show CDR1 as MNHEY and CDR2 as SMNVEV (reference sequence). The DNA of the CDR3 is TGTGCCACTGCTGGGGGGGGACATTACGAGCAGTACTTC. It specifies CATAGGGHYEQYF.

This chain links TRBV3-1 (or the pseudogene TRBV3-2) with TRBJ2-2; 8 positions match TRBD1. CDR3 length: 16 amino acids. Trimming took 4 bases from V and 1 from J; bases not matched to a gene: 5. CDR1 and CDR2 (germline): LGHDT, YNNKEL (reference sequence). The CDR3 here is CASSRTGQENTGELFF. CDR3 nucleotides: TGTGCCAGCAGCCGAACGGGACAGGAGAACACCGGGGAGCTGTTTTTT.

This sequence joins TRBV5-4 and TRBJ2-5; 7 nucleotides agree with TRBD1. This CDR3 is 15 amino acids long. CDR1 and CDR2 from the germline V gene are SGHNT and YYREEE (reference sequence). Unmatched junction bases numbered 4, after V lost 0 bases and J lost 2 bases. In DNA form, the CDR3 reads TGTGCCAGCAGCTTGGAAACGGGACAGCAAGAGACCCAGTACTTC. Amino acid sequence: CASSLETGQQETQYF. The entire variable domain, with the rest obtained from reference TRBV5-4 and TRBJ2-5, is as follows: ETGVTQSPTHLIKTRGQQVTLRCSSQSGHNTVSWYQQALGQGPQFIFQYYREEENGRGNFPPRFSGLQFPNYSSELNVNALELDDSALYLCASSLETGQQETQYFGPGTRLLVL.

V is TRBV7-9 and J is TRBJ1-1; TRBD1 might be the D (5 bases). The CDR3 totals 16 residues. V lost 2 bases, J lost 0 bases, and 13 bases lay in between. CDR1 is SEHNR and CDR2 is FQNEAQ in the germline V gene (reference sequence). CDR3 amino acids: CASSLWVGGMNTEAFF. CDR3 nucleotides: TGTGCCAGCAGCTTATGGGTTGGGGGGATGAACACTGAAGCTTTCTTT.

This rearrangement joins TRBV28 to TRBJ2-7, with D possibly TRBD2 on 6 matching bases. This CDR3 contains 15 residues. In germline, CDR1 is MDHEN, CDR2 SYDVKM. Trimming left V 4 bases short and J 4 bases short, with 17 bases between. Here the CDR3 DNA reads TGTGCCAGCAGTTCCGGGGAGGAAGGGCGGTACGAGCAGTACTTC. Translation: CASSSGEEGRYEQYF. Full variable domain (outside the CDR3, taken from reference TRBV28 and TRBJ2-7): DVKVTQSSRYLVKRTGEKVFLECVQDMDHENMFWYRQDPGLGLRLIYFSYDVKMKEKGDIPEGYSVSREKKERFSLILESASTNQTSMYLCASSSGEEGRYEQYFGPGTRLTVT.